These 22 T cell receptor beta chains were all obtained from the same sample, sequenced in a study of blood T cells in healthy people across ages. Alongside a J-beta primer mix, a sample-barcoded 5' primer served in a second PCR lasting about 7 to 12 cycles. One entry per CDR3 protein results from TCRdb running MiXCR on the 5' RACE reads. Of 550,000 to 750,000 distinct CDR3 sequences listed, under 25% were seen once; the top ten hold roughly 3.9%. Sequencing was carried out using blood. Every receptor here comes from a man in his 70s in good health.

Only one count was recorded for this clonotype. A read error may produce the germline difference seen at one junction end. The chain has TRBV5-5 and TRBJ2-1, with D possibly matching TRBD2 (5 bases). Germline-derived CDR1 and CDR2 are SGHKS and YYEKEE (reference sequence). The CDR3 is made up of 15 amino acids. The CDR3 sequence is CASSLLRGNYNGQFF. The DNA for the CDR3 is TGTGCCAGCAGCTTGCTTCGGGGAAATTACAATGGGCAGTTCTTC. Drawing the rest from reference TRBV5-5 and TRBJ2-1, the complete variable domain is DAGVTQSPTHLIKTRGQQVTLRCSPISGHKSVSWYQQVLGQGPQFIFQYYEKEERGRGNFPDRFSARQFPNYSSELNVNALLLGDSALYLCASSLLRGNYNGQFFGPGTRLTVL.

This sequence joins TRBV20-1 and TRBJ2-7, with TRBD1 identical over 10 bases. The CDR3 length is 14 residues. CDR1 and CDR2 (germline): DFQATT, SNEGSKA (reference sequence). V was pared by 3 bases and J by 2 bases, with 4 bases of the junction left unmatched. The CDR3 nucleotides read TGCAGTGCTAGGAGACAGGGGGCGACCTACGAGCAGTACTTC. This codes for CSARRQGATYEQYF.

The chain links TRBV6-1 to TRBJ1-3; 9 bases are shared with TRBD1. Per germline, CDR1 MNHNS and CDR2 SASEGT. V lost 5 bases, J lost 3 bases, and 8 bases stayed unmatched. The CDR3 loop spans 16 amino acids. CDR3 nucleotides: TGTGCCAGCAGTCCGGGGACAGGGTACGGTGGAAACACCATATATTTT. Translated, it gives CASSPGTGYGGNTIYF.

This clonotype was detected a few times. The CDR3 coding sequence is TGTGCCAGCAGCTCCCCGGCGGGAGGGAATCATGAGCAGTTCTTC. This encodes CASSSPAGGNHEQFF. The rearrangement joins TRBV7-2 to TRBJ2-1; 9 positions agree with TRBD2. The germline CDR1 and CDR2 sequences are SGHTA and FQGNSA. This CDR3 has 15 amino acids. V lost 4 bases, J lost 8 bases, and 9 bases stayed unmatched. Using reference TRBV7-2 and TRBJ2-1 for the parts outside the CDR3, the full variable domain is GAGVSQSPSNKVTEKGKDVELRCDPISGHTALYWYRQSLGQGLEFLIYFQGNSAPDKSGLPSDRFSAERTGGSVSTLTIQRTQQEDSAVYLCASSSPAGGNHEQFFGPGTRLTVL.

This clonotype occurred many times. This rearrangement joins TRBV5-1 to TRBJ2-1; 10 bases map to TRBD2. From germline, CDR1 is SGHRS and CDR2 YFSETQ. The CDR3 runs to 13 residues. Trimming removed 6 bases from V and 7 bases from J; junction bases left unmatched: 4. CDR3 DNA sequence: TGCGCCAGCACATTAGCGGGAGGAAATGAGCAGTTCTTC. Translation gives CASTLAGGNEQFF. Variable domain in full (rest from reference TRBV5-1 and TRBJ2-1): KAGVTQTPRYLIKTRGQQVTLSCSPISGHRSVSWYQQTPGQGLQFLFEYFSETQRNKGNFPGRFSGRQFSNSRSEMNVSTLELGDSALYLCASTLAGGNEQFFGPGTRLTVL.

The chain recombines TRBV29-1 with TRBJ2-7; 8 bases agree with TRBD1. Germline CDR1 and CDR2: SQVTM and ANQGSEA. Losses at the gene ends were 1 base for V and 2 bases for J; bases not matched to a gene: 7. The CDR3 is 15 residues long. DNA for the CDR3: TGCAGCGTTGAAGTTCAGGGACAGGCGACCTACGAGCAGTACTTC. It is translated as CSVEVQGQATYEQYF.

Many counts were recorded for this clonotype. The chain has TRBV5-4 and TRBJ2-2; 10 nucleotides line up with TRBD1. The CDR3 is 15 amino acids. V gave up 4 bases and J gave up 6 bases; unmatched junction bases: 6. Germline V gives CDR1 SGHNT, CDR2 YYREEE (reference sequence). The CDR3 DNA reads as TGTGCCAGCAGCGAGGACAGGGGGTCGGCCGGGGAGCTGTTTTTT. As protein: CASSEDRGSAGELFF.

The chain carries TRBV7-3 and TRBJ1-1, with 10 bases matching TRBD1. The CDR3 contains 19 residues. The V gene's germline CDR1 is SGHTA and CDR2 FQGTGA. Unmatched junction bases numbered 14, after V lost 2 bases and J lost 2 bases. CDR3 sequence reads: CASSLPPGQGRRGNTEAFF. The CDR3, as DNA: TGTGCCAGCAGCTTACCGCCGGGACAGGGGCGTAGAGGTAACACTGAAGCTTTCTTT.

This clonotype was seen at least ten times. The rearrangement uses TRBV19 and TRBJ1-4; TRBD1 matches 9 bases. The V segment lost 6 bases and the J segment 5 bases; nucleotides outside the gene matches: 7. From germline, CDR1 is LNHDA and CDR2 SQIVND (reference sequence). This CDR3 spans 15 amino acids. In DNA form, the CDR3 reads TGTGCCAGTAGACCACGGGGGACAGGGAATGAAAAACTGTTTTTT. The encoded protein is CASRPRGTGNEKLFF. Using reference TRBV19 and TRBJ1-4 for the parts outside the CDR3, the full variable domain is DGGITQSPKYLFRKEGQNVTLSCEQNLNHDAMYWYRQDPGQGLRLIYYSQIVNDFQKGDIAEGYSVSREKKESFPLTVTSAQKNPTAFYLCASRPRGTGNEKLFFGSGTQLSVL.

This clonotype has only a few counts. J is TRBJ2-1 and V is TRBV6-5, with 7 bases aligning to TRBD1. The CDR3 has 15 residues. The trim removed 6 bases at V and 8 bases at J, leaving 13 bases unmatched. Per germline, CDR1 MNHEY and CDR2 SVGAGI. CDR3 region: CASSDIDRALDEQFF. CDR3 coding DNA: TGTGCCAGCAGCGATATAGACAGGGCCCTGGATGAGCAGTTCTTC.

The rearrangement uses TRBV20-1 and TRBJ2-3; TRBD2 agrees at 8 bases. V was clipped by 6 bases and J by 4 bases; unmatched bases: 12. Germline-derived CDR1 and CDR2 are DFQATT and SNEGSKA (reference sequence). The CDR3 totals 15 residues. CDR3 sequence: CSAPSSGSFPDTQYF. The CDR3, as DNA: TGCAGTGCCCCCTCCAGCGGGAGTTTCCCAGATACGCAGTATTTT.

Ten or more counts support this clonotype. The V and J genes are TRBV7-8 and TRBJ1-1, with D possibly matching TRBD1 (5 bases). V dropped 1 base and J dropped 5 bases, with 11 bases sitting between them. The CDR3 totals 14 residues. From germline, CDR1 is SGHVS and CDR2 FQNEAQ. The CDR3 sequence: CASSLERRDTEAFF. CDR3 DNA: TGTGCCAGCAGCTTAGAACGCAGGGATACTGAAGCTTTCTTT.

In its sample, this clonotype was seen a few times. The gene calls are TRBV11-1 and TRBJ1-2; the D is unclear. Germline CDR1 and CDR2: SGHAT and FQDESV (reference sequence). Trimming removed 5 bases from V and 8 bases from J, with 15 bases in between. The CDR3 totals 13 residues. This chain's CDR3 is CASSTDGRAGYTF. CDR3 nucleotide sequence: TGTGCCAGCAGCACGGACGGACGGGCCGGCTACACCTTC.

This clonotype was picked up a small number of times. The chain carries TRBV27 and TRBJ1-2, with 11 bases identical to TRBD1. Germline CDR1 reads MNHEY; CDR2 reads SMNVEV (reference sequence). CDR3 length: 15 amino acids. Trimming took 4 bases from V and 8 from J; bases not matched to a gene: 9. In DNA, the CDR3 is TGTGCCAGCAGTTCAGGACAGGGGGCTATGGGAGGCTACACCTTC. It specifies CASSSGQGAMGGYTF.

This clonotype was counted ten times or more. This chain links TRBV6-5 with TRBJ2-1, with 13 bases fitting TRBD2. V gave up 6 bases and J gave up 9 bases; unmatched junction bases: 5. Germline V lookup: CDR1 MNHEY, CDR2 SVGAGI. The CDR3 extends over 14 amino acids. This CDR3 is CASSWTSGSVEQFF. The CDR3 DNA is TGTGCCAGCAGCTGGACTAGCGGGAGTGTTGAGCAGTTCTTC.

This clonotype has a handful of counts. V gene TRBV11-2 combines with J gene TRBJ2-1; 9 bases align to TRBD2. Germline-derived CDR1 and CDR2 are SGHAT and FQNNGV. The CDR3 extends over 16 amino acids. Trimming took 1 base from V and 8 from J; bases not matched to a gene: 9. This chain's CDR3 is CASSLGGSGSLDEQFF. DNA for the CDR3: TGTGCCAGCAGCTTAGGGGGTAGCGGGAGTCTCGATGAGCAGTTCTTC.

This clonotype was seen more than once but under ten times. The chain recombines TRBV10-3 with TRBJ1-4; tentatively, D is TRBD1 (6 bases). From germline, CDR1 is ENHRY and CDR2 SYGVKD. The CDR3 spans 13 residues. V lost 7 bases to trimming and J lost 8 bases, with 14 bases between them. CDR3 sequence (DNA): TGTGCCATCACCGGGGGGCTGGGGGAAAAACTGTTTTTT. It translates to CAITGGLGEKLFF.

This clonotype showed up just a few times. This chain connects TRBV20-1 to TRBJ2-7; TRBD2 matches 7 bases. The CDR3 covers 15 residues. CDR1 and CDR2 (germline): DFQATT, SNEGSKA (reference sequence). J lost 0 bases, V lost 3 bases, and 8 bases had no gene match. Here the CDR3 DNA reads TGCAGTGCTAGGGGGGGGAGGGCCCTCTCCTACGAGCAGTACTTC. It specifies CSARGGRALSYEQYF.

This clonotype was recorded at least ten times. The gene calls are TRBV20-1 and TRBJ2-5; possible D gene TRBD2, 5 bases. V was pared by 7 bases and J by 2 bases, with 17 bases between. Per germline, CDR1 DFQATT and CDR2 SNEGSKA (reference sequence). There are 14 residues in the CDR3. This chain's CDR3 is CSGNKRPPQETQYF. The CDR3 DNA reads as TGCAGTGGCAATAAGCGGCCTCCTCAAGAGACCCAGTACTTC.

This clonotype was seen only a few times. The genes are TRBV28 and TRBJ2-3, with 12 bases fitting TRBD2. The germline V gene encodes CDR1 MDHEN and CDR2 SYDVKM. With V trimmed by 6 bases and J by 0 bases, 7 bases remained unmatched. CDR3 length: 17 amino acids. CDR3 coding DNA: TGTGCCAGCAGAGCCCCGGGACTAGCGGGCAGCACAGATACGCAGTATTTT. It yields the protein CASRAPGLAGSTDTQYF. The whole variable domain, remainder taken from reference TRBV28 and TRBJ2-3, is DVKVTQSSRYLVKRTGEKVFLECVQDMDHENMFWYRQDPGLGLRLIYFSYDVKMKEKGDIPEGYSVSREKKERFSLILESASTNQTSMYLCASRAPGLAGSTDTQYFGPGTRLTVL.

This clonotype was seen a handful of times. CDR3 in amino acids: CANSLEINIQYF. The CDR3 nucleotides are TGTGCCAACAGCCTGGAGATAAACATTCAGTACTTC. This chain connects TRBV12-3 or TRBV12-4 to TRBJ2-4; D not certain. This CDR3 is 12 amino acids long. Deletions cut 10 bases from V and 6 bases from J, with 13 bases between.

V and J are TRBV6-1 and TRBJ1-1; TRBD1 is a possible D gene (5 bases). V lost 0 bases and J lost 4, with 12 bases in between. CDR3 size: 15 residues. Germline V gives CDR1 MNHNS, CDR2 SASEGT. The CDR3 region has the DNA TGTGCCAGCAGTGAAGCGGGCAGGGAGGCCACTGAAGCTTTCTTT. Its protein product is CASSEAGREATEAFF.